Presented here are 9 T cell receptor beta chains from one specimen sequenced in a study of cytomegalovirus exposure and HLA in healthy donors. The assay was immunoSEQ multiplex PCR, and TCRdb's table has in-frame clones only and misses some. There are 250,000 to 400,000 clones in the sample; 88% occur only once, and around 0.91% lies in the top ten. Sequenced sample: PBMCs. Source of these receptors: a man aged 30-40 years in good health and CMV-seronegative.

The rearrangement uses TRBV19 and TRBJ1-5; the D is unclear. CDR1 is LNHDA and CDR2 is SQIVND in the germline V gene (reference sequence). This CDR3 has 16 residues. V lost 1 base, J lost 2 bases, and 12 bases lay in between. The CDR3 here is CASSIGTGKGNQPQHF. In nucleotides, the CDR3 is TGTGCCAGTAGTATAGGGACGGGAAAAGGCAATCAGCCCCAGCATTTT.

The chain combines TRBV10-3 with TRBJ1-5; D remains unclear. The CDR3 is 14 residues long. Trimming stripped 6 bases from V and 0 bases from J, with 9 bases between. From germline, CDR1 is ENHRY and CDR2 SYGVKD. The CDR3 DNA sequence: TGTGCCATCAGGGCCGATTCTAGCAATCAGCCCCAGCATTTT. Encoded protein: CAIRADSSNQPQHF.

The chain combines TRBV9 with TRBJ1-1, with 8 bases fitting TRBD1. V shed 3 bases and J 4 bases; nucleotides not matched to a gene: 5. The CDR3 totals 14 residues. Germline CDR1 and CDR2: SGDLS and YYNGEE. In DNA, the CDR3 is TGTGCCAGCAGCGGGAGGACAGGGCCCACTGAAGCTTTCTTT. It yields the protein CASSGRTGPTEAFF.

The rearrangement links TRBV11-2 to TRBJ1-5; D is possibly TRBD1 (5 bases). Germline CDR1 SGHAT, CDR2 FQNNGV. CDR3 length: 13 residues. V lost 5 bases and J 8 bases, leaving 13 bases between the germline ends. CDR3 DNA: TGTGCCAGCAGCCCCAGTGAAGGGGAGCCCCAGCATTTT. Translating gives CASSPSEGEPQHF.

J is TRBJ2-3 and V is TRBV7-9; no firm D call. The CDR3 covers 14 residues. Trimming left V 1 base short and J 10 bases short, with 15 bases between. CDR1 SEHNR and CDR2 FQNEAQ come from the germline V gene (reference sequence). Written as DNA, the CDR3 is TGTGCCAGCAGCTTAGAGTCAGGCGCTTTTGCGCAGTATTTT. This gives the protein CASSLESGAFAQYF.

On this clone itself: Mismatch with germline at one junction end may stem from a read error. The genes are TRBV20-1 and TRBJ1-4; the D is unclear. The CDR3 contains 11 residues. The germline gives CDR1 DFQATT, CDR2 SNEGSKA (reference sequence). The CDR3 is CSVRQNEKLFF. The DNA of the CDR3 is TGCAGTGTAAGGCAGAATGAAAAACTATTTTTT.

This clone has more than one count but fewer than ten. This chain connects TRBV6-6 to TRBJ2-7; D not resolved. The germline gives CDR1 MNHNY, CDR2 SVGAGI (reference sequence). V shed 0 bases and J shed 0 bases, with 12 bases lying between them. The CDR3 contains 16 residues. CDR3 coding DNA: TGTGCCAGCAGTTACTCGGTTCAGGTCTCCTCCTACGAGCAGTACTTC. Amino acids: CASSYSVQVSSYEQYF.

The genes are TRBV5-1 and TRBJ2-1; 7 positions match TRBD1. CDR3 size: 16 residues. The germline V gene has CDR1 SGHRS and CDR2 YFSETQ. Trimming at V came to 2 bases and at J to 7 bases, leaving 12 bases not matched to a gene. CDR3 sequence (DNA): TGCGCCAGCAGCTTAAATACAGGGGTTCCGAGGAATGAGCAGTTCTTC. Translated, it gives CASSLNTGVPRNEQFF.

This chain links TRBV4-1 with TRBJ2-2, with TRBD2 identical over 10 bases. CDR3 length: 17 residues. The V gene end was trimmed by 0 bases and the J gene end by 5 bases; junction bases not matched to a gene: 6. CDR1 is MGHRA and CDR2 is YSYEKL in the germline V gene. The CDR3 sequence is CASSQDALAGRTGELFF. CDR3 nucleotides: TGCGCCAGCAGCCAAGACGCACTAGCGGGGAGGACCGGGGAGCTGTTTTTT.